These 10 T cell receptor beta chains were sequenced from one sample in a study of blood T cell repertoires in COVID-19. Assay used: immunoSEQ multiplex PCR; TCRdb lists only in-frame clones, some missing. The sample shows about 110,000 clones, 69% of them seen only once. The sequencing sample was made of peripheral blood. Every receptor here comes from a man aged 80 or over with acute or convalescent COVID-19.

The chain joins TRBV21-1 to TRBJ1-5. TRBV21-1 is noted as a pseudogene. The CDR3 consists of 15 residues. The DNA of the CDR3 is TGTGCCAGCAGCAAAGCCAGACCGGGTAATCAGCCCCAGCATTTT. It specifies CASSKARPGNQPQHF.

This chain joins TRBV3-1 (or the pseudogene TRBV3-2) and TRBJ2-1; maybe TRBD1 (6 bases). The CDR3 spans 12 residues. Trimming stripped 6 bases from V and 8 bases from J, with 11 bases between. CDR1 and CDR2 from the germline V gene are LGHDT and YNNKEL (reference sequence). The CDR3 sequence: CASRQGPHEQFF. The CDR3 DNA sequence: TGTGCCAGCAGACAGGGACCCCATGAGCAGTTCTTC.

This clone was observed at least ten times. In DNA form, the CDR3 reads TGTGCCAGCAGTTTATGGGAGGGGAGTAGCAATCAGCCCCAGCATTTT. This sequence encodes CASSLWEGSSNQPQHF. V gene TRBV28 combines with J gene TRBJ1-5, with D possibly matching TRBD1 (5 bases). This CDR3 is built from 16 residues. Per germline, CDR1 MDHEN and CDR2 SYDVKM. V was cut by 0 bases and J by 0 bases, with 9 bases left in between.

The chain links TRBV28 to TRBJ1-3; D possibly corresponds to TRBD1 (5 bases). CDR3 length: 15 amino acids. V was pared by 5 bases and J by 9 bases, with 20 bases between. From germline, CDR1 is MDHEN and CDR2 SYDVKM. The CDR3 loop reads CASSRMSGQLSTIYF. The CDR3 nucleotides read TGTGCCAGCAGTCGAATGTCAGGACAATTGAGCACCATATATTTT.

The CDR3 protein is CASSLGTGRSSYNSPLHF. DNA of the CDR3: TGTGCCAGCAGCTTGGGAACAGGCCGCAGCTCCTATAATTCACCCCTCCACTTT. The V and J genes are TRBV5-6 and TRBJ1-6; D might be TRBD1 (5 bases). Trimming took 0 bases from V and 0 from J, leaving 13 bases between them. There are 18 residues in the CDR3. Germline assignment: CDR1 SGHDT and CDR2 YYEEEE.

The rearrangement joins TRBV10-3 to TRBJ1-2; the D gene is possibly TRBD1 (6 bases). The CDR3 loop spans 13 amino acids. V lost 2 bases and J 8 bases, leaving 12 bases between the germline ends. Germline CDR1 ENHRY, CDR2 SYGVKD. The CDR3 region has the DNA TGTGCCATCAGTGAGCACGCAGGGGTAGGCTACACCTTC. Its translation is CAISEHAGVGYTF.

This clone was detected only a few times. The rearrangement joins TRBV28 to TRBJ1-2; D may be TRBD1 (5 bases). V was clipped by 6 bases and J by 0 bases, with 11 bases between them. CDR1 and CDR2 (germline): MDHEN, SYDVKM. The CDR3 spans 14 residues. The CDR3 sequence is CASREQGTNYGYTF. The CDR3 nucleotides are TGTGCCAGCAGAGAGCAGGGCACTAACTATGGCTACACCTTC.

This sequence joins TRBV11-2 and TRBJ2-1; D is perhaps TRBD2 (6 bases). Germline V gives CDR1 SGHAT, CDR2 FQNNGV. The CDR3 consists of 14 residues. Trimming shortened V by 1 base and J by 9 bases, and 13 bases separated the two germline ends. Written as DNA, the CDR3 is TGTGCCAGCAGCTTAGGGGGGGTCCAGGGTGAGCAGTTCTTC. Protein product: CASSLGGVQGEQFF. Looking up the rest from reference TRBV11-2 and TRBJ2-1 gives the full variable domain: EAGVAQSPRYKIIEKRQSVAFWCNPISGHATLYWYQQILGQGPKLLIQFQNNGVVDDSQLPKDRFSAERLKGVDSTLKIQPAKLEDSAVYLCASSLGGVQGEQFFGPGTRLTVL.

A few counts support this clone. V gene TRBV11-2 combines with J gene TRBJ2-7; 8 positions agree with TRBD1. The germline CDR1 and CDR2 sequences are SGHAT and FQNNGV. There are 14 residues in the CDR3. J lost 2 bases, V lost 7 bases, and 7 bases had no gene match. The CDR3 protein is CASTFGTGPYEQYF. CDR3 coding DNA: TGTGCCAGCACCTTCGGGACAGGACCCTACGAGCAGTACTTC.

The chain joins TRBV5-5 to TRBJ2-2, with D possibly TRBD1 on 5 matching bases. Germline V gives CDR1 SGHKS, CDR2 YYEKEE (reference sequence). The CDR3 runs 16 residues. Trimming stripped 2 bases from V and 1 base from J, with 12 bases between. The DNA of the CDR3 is TGTGCCAGCAGCTTATGGCACAGGCAGAACACCGGGGAGCTGTTTTTT. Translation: CASSLWHRQNTGELFF.